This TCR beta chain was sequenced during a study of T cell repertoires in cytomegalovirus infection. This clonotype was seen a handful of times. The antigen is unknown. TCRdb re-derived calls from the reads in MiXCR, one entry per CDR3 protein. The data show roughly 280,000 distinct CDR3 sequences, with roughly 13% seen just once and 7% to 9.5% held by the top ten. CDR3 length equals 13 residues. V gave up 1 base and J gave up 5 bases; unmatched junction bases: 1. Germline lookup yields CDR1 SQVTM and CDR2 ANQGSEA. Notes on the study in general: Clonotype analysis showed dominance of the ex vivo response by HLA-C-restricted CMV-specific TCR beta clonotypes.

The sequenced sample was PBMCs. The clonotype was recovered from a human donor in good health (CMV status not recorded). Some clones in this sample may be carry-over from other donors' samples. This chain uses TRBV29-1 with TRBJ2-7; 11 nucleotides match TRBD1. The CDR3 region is CSVEGTGGHEQYF. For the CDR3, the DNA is TGCAGCGTTGAAGGGACAGGGGGCCACGAGCAGTACTTC.